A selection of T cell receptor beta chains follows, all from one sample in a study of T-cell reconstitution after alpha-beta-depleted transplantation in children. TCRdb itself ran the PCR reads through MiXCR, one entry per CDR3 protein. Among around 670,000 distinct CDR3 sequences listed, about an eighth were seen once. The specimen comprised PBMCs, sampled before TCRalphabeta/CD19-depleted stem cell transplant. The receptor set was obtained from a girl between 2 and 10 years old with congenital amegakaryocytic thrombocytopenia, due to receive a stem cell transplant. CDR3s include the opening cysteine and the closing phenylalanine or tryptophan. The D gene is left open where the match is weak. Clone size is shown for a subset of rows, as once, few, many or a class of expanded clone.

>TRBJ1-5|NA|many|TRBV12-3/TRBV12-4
CASSLAGLGDQPQHF
TGTGCCAGCAGTTTAGCCGGGCTAGGAGATCAGCCCCAGCATTTT
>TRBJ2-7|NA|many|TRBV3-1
CASSQESSPYEQYF
TGTGCCAGCAGCCAAGAGTCGAGTCCCTACGAGCAGTACTTC
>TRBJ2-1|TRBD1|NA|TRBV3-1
CATSPPGTGDNEQFF
TGTGCCACCAGCCCCCCCGGGACAGGGGACAATGAGCAGTTCTTC
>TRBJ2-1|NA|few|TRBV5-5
CASSFQWNEQFF
TGTGCCAGCAGCTTCCAGTGGAATGAGCAGTTCTTC
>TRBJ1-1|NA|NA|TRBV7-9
CASSSPQGIEAFF
TGTGCCAGCAGCTCTCCCCAGGGAATTGAAGCTTTCTTT
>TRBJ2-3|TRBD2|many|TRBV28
CASSRLLGGSTQYF
TGTGCCAGCAGCCGACTATTAGGCGGGAGTACGCAGTATTTT
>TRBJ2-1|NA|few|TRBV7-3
CASSLGARNEQFF
TGTGCCAGCAGCTTAGGGGCGCGCAATGAGCAGTTCTTC
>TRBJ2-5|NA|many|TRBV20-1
CSADRETQYF
TGCAGTGCTGATAGGGAGACCCAGTACTTC
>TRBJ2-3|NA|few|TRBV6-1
CASSEPRGVDTQYF
TGTGCCAGCAGTGAACCGCGAGGGGTGGATACGCAGTATTTT
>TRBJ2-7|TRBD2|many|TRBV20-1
CSARDQLAGRAYEQYF
TGCAGTGCTAGAGATCAACTAGCGGGACGCGCCTACGAGCAGTACTTC
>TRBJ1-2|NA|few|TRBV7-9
CASSESKTHLTDGYTF
TGTGCCAGCAGCGAATCCAAGACTCATCTCACCGATGGCTACACCTTC
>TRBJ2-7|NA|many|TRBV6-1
CATTSWGSRVEQYF
TGTGCCACCACTAGCTGGGGCAGCCGGGTCGAGCAGTACTTC
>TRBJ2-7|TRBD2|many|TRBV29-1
CSASQGLAVSYEQYF
TGCAGCGCTTCCCAGGGACTAGCGGTCTCCTACGAGCAGTACTTC
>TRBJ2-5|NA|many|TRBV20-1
CSARAYQTQYF
TGCAGTGCTAGGGCCTATCAGACCCAGTACTTC
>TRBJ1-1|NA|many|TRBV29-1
CSVEVGGAEAFF
TGCAGCGTTGAAGTGGGGGGGGCTGAAGCTTTCTTT
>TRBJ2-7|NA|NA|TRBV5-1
CASSGEAEQYF
TGCGCCAGCAGCGGGGAAGCCGAGCAGTACTTC
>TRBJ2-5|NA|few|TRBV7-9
CASSPRGGETQYF
TGTGCCAGCAGCCCTCGGGGCGGAGAGACCCAGTACTTC
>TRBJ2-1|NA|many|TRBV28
CASSLGRSYNEQFF
TGTGCCAGCAGTTTAGGTCGATCCTACAATGAGCAGTTCTTC
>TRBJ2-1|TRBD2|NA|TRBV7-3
CASSDHGREPYNEQFF
TGTGCCAGCAGCGACCATGGGCGGGAGCCCTACAATGAGCAGTTCTTC
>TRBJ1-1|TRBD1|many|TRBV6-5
CASSYSQGDTEAFF
TGTGCCAGCAGTTACTCACAGGGGGACACTGAAGCTTTCTTT
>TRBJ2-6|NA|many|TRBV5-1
CASSITGANVLTF
TGCGCCAGCAGCATCACTGGGGCCAACGTCCTGACTTTC
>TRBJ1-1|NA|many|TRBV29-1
CSVPQGGMNTEAFF
TGCAGCGTCCCCCAGGGAGGGATGAACACTGAAGCTTTCTTT
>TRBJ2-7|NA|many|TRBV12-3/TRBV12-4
CASSLLSPLHEQYF
TGTGCCAGCAGTTTACTGAGTCCCCTCCACGAGCAGTACTTC
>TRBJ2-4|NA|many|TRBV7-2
CASSPGIAKNIQYF
TGTGCCAGCAGCCCCGGGATAGCCAAAAACATTCAGTACTTC
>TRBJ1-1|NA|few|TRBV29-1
CSGRDGDLHTEAFF
TGCAGCGGAAGGGACGGCGACCTCCACACTGAAGCTTTCTTT
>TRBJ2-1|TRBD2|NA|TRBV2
CASSEHGGGRMDEQFF
TGTGCCAGCAGTGAGCATGGTGGCGGGAGGATGGATGAGCAGTTCTTC
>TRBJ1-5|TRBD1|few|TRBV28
CASSSGDRYSNQPQHF
TGTGCCAGCAGTAGTGGGGACAGATATAGCAATCAGCCCCAGCATTTT
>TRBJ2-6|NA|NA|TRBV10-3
CAIGAAGSNVLTF
TGTGCCATCGGGGCAGCTGGGTCCAACGTCCTGACTTTC
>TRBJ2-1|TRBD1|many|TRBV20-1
CSASAGTGGNEQFF
TGCAGTGCCAGCGCCGGGACAGGGGGTAATGAGCAGTTCTTC
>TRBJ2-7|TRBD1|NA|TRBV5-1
CASSYWDRGPEQYF
TGCGCCAGCAGCTATTGGGACAGGGGGCCCGAGCAGTACTTC
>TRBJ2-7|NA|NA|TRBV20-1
CSARDMRGPYEQYF
TGCAGTGCTAGAGATATGCGGGGACCCTACGAGCAGTACTTC
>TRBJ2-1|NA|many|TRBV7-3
CASSLNWDNEQFF
TGTGCCAGCAGCTTAAACTGGGACAATGAGCAGTTCTTC
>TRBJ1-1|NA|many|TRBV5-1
CASSFSQGSYTEAFF
TGCGCCAGCAGCTTCTCCCAAGGGTCGTACACTGAAGCTTTCTTT
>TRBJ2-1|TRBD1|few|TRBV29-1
CSVGGKQGSWEQFF
TGCAGCGTTGGGGGGAAACAGGGGTCGTGGGAGCAGTTCTTC
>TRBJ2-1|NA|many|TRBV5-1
CASSLTVMGEQFF
TGCGCCAGCAGCTTAACAGTAATGGGTGAGCAGTTCTTC
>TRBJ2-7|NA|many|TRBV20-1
CSARGTAYEQYF
TGCAGTGCTAGAGGGACTGCCTACGAGCAGTACTTC
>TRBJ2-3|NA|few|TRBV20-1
CSASWPGAPDTQYF
TGCAGTGCTAGTTGGCCGGGGGCCCCAGATACGCAGTATTTT
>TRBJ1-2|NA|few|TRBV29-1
CSVPPLTELGQNGYTF
TGCAGCGTTCCACCATTAACAGAATTGGGGCAGAATGGCTACACCTTC
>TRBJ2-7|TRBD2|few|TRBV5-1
CASIPKTSGGGYEQYF
TGCGCCAGCATCCCGAAGACTAGCGGGGGGGGATACGAGCAGTACTTC
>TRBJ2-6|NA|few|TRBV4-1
CASSHPWAGGGNVLTF
TGCGCCAGCAGCCACCCATGGGCAGGAGGAGGCAACGTCCTGACTTTC
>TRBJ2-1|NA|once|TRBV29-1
CSVGWENEQFF
TGCAGCGTCGGCTGGGAGAATGAGCAGTTCTTC
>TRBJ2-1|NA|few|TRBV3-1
CASSQVLGRTFSYNEQFF
TGTGCCAGCAGCCAAGTTTTGGGGAGGACCTTTTCCTACAATGAGCAGTTCTTC
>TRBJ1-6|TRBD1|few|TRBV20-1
CSARDGQGDNSPLHF
TGCAGTGCTAGAGATGGCCAGGGGGATAATTCACCCCTCCACTTT
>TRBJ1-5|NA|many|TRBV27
CASSLRFNQPQHF
TGTGCCAGCAGTTTACGGTTCAATCAGCCCCAGCATTTT